This entry describes one T cell receptor (beta chain). V dropped 3 bases and J dropped 13; count of bases not matched to a gene: 5. Germline V CDR1 and CDR2: LGHNA, YSLEER. The CDR3 is 14 residues long. This entry comes from a study of T cell changes during pregnancy in multiple sclerosis. The assay was immunoSEQ multiplex PCR, and TCRdb's table has in-frame clones only and misses some. Among some 44,000 clones, roughly nine tenths were seen once, and the ten largest hold under 0.95%. This clonotype was obtained from a female donor with multiple sclerosis, enrolled in a pregnancy study. The sample here was CD4+ T cells from peripheral blood mononuclear cells, taken after pregnancy. The chain is built from TRBV4-3 and TRBJ2-1, with 14 bases fitting TRBD2. CDR3 loop: CASSHATSGGAQFF. The DNA of the CDR3 is TGCGCCAGCAGCCACGCGACTAGCGGGGGGGCTCAGTTCTTC.